This TCR beta chain was obtained from a study of shared clonotypes between healthy human individuals. Study-level background: The study enrolled two women and a few men aged 18 to 49. Study-wide results and limits: Among the subsets, naive ones generally showed larger estimated richness than memory ones. Sampling involved blood alone; tissue repertoires likely differ.

Only CD45RO-negative cells positively selected for CCR7 counted as naive CD8 cells, so terminally differentiated effector memory CD45RA+ cells were excluded. Deep level was the assay's run setting. Method: immunoSEQ multiplex PCR; TCRdb's copy keeps in-frame clones and lacks some. The top ten clones hold about 1.8% of a sample with millions of clones, 85% to 95% of them seen once. As concerns this clone: Antigen specificity is unknown.

Per the germline V gene, CDR1 is LNHNV and CDR2 is YYDKDF (reference sequence). V shed 5 bases and J shed 6 bases, with 11 bases lying between them. The CDR3 sequence is 13 residues long. The chain couples TRBV15 to TRBJ1-5, with D perhaps TRBD1 (5 bases). The clonotype originates from a man between 18 and 35 years old in good health. Some clones in this sample may be carry-over from other donors' samples. Sequenced input: naive CD8+ T cells from PBMCs. Here the CDR3 DNA reads TGTGCCACCAGCGGGGATAGGGGTCAGCCCCAGCATTTT. Translation gives CATSGDRGQPQHF.